Listed here is a single T cell receptor beta chain. This clone has a single count. Its specific antigen is unknown. Nothing much larger sits one base from this clone, and base qualities are not available. The data derive from a study of shared clonotypes between healthy human individuals (dated by TCRdb to the early 2020s). General notes on the study: The cohort included a few men and a couple of women between 18 and 49 years of age. To estimate repertoire size and how much clonotypes are shared between individuals, the study performed deep sequencing of blood TCR repertoires from 4 to 6 healthy adults. Between about 0.85 and 9.5 billion PBMCs per donor were obtained by leukapheresis. Different laboratories and diverse techniques were used to prepare libraries and sequence TCR repertoires, to increase sequencing depth and limit assay-specific biases.

The study at large found these results: Because the study included only a small number of donors, the genetic and exposure-history diversity represented was limited. Sampling was limited to blood, and TCR repertoires in tissue likely differ from TCR repertoires in blood. Based on pairwise subsampling, the degree of clonotype sharing among donors was expected to be affected by sequencing depth.

Donors were healthy HIV-negative adults with no recently reported acute infections or vaccinations. Every donor was a Caucasian adult residing in Nashville, Tennessee, USA. For unsorted samples, tens of millions of PBMCs were counted, and genomic DNA was extracted using the QIAamp DNA Blood Mini kit. After blood collection by leukapheresis, PBMCs were isolated using Ficoll-Histopaque density gradient centrifugation and then cryopreserved in the vapor phase of liquid nitrogen. CDR1 SGHTA and CDR2 FQGNSA are derived from the germline V gene. Ends trimmed: V by 5 bases, J by 3 bases; bases unmatched to a gene: 4. The CDR3 holds 14 amino acids from the cysteine to the phenylalanine. Solely the CDR3 DNA is kept, with 42 bases framed from the first base. Using the deep immunoSEQ assay, multiplex PCR amplified TCR CDR3 regions from genomic DNA. Genomic DNA extracted from each cell subset was distributed evenly over all wells of several immunoSEQ 96-well plates, and each plate served as one replicate. For unsorted PBMC, each replicate PCR was loaded with approximately 300 ng genomic DNA, equivalent to 30,000 or so T cell genomes. Unsorted PBMC genomic DNA was sequenced across ten immunoSEQ deep assay plates. Purified libraries were quantified with a Qubit 3.0 fluorometer, sized on a Bioanalyzer 2100, and re-quantified with the KAPA Library Quantification kit. Every immunoSEQ 96-well plate was sequenced on a separate single-read 150-cycle Illumina NextSeq 550 flow cell. The study's own analysis went as follows. The immunoSEQ output contained only junctional sequences without quality scores, so filtering could not match that applied to full-length reads. To assign V/J genes and CDR3, sequences were annotated against IMGT germline references using PyIR, a Python wrapper for IgBLAST v1.9. Reads were filtered out if the reads had weak V/J assignments (E-value above 1e-6), no CDR3, stop codons, out-of-frame junctions, or ambiguous translated residues. V3J clonotypes were defined as sequences sharing the same inferred V gene, J gene, and CDR3 amino acid sequence. To compute the percentage overlap between repertoires, the number of shared unique clonotypes was divided by the size of the smaller repertoire. Three approaches were used to assess repertoire richness: RTK rarefaction, the Chao1 estimator, and Recon v2.1 estimates of unobserved clonotypes. The clones in this table, taken by TCRdb from immuneACCESS, are in-frame only. Not every clone is retained; where verified, under half of the shortfall comes from an unresolved V gene, and the cause of the rest is unknown. That table supplies the V and J calls and clone size; D and trimming were determined from the DNA. This sample gives roughly 510,000 clones in total; about 79% of them show up just once. The top ten hold under 15% of the sample.

The TCR comes from a woman aged 40 to 49 in good health. Some clones in this sample may be carry-over from other donors' samples. Sequencing was done on a sample of PBMCs. Here the chain combines TRBV7-2 and TRBJ1-5; 7 central nucleotides agree with TRBD1. The DNA sequence reads TGTGCCAGCAGCCGTACAGGGGTCAATCAGCCCCAGCATTTT. Its protein reads: CASSRTGVNQPQHF.